These 16 T cell receptor beta chains were sequenced from one sample in a study of cytomegalovirus exposure and HLA in healthy donors. The repertoire was sequenced with immunoSEQ multiplex PCR; TCRdb's copy has only in-frame clones and lacks some. The profile shows 45,000 to 65,000 clones, more than 80% of them singletons. Sequenced input: PBMCs. Receptor source: a man aged 18 to 35 in good health and CMV-seronegative.

The V gene is TRBV5-1, the J gene TRBJ1-1; the match to TRBD1 covers 9 bases. This CDR3 contains 15 residues. Germline V lookup: CDR1 SGHRS, CDR2 YFSETQ. V lost 3 bases, J lost 7 bases, and 10 bases stayed unmatched. The CDR3 region is CASSYDRGRGNEAFF. DNA for the CDR3: TGCGCCAGCAGCTATGACAGGGGGAGAGGGAATGAAGCTTTCTTT.

The chain joins TRBV9 to TRBJ2-1, with D perhaps TRBD1 (6 bases). Per germline, CDR1 SGDLS and CDR2 YYNGEE. V was clipped by 4 bases and J by 10 bases, with 18 bases between them. The CDR3 spans 14 residues. Here the CDR3 DNA reads TGTGCCAGCAGCACAGGGCCGTCAACCACCGAGCAGTTCTTC. As protein: CASSTGPSTTEQFF. Based on the CDR3 plus reference TRBV9 and TRBJ2-1, the full variable domain is DSGVTQTPKHLITATGQRVTLRCSPRSGDLSVYWYQQSLDQGLQFLIQYYNGEERAKGNILERFSAQQFPDLHSELNLSSLELGDSALYFCASSTGPSTTEQFFGPGTRLTVL.

Turning to this clone: The same CDR3 is also encoded by other DNA sequences in this sample. V and J are TRBV27 and TRBJ2-1; 11 nucleotides agree with TRBD2. The germline CDR1 and CDR2 sequences are MNHEY and SMNVEV (reference sequence). This CDR3 is built from 13 residues. The junction had 2 bases not matched to a gene; V was cut back by 6 bases and J by 7 bases. The CDR3 bases are TGTGCCAGCAGCCTAGCGGGAGGTAATGAGCAGTTCTTC. Translated: CASSLAGGNEQFF.

This clone occurred a few times. This rearrangement joins TRBV6-4 to TRBJ2-2; TRBD1 is a possible D gene (5 bases). The V end lost 3 bases, the J end lost 6 bases, and 8 bases lay between the germline ends. In germline, CDR1 is MRHNA, CDR2 SNTAGT. The CDR3 has 13 amino acids. CDR3 in DNA: TGTGCCAGCAGTGAGGGGCCCGCCGGGGAGCTGTTTTTT. Protein product: CASSEGPAGELFF.

This clone has only one observation. This chain links TRBV18 with TRBJ2-7; TRBD2 agrees at 7 bases. The CDR3 contains 15 residues. After removal of 6 bases from V and 2 bases from J, the junction contained 10 bases not matched to a gene. Germline CDR1 KGHSH, CDR2 LQKENI. CDR3 region: CASSNRPAGTYEQYF. CDR3 DNA: TGTGCCAGCTCTAACCGCCCAGCGGGAACCTACGAGCAGTACTTC.

V and J are TRBV4-2 and TRBJ1-1; TRBD1 is a possible D gene (6 bases). With 7 bases removed from V and 1 base from J, the gap between germline ends came to 16 bases. CDR1 and CDR2 (germline): LGHNA, YNFKEQ. The CDR3 runs to 15 residues. The CDR3 nucleotides read TGTGCCAGCACCAGCCCAGGGGCCCAGAACACTGAAGCTTTCTTT. Amino acids: CASTSPGAQNTEAFF.

This chain connects TRBV19 to TRBJ2-6; TRBD1 matches 9 bases. Trimming cost V 4 bases and J 1 base; bases outside gene matches: 8. The length of the CDR3 is 18 residues. CDR1 is LNHDA, CDR2 SQIVND, per germline (reference sequence). The CDR3 here is CASSSRDRALSGANVLTF. The CDR3 DNA reads as TGTGCCAGTAGTAGTCGGGACAGGGCCCTGTCTGGGGCCAACGTCCTGACTTTC.

J is TRBJ2-3 and V is TRBV27, with 7 nucleotides matching TRBD2. The CDR3 covers 16 residues. CDR1 and CDR2 from the germline V gene are MNHEY and SMNVEV (reference sequence). J gave up 6 bases and V 1 base, and 10 bases lay outside the gene matches. CDR3 nucleotides: TGTGCCAGCAGTTTATTCTCGGGAGGTTCAATGGATACGCAGTATTTT. Its translation is CASSLFSGGSMDTQYF.

CDR3 bases: TGTGCCAGCTCACCACCGGTCCACGAGGGGCAGTTCTTC. Its translation is CASSPPVHEGQFF. The chain uses TRBV18 and TRBJ2-1; D may be TRBD2 (5 bases). This CDR3 contains 13 residues. Trimming stripped 0 bases from V and 12 bases from J, with 12 bases between. Germline CDR1 is KGHSH and CDR2 is LQKENI. The full variable domain, with the rest looked up from reference TRBV18 and TRBJ2-1, is NAGVMQNPRHLVRRRGQEARLRCSPMKGHSHVYWYRQLPEEGLKFMVYLQKENIIDESGMPKERFSAEFPKEGPSILRIQQVVRGDSAAYFCASSPPVHEGQFFGPGTRLTVL.

The chain employs TRBV9 and TRBJ2-7; the match to TRBD2 covers 7 bases. CDR3 size: 15 residues. The V gene's germline CDR1 is SGDLS and CDR2 YYNGEE. V lost 4 bases, J lost 4 bases, and 11 bases stayed unmatched. The CDR3 protein is CASSSFGGSGYEQYF. In nucleotides, the CDR3 is TGTGCCAGCAGCTCCTTTGGCGGGAGTGGGTACGAGCAGTACTTC.

The chain has TRBV5-1 and TRBJ1-4; the D gene is possibly TRBD1 (6 bases). Germline CDR1 reads SGHRS; CDR2 reads YFSETQ. With 6 bases removed from V and 4 bases from J, the gap between germline ends came to 13 bases. The CDR3 is 14 amino acids. The CDR3 DNA follows: TGCGCCAGCAACCCCAGGGGCGATAATGAAAAACTGTTTTTT. This codes for CASNPRGDNEKLFF.

This chain links TRBV2 with TRBJ1-2; D perhaps matches TRBD1 (6 bases). The CDR3 extends over 13 amino acids. Trimming stripped 1 base from V and 5 bases from J, with 8 bases between. Germline CDR1 SNHLY, CDR2 FYNNEI. CDR3 DNA sequence: TGTGCCAGCAGTGAAGGCGGACAGTATGGCTACACCTTC. Encoded protein: CASSEGGQYGYTF.

This rearrangement joins TRBV19 to TRBJ1-3; D remains ambiguous. The CDR3 runs to 11 residues. V dropped 6 bases and J dropped 3 bases, with 3 bases sitting between them. Germline CDR1 LNHDA, CDR2 SQIVND (reference sequence). The CDR3 sequence is CASSSGNTIYF. The CDR3 DNA reads as TGTGCCAGTAGCAGTGGAAACACCATATATTTT.

The chain carries TRBV18 and TRBJ1-5; possible D gene TRBD1, 6 bases. From germline, CDR1 is KGHSH and CDR2 LQKENI. The CDR3 consists of 15 residues. The V gene lost 2 bases and the J gene lost 4 bases, with 12 bases spanning the gap. The CDR3 protein is CASSPGQSLNQPQHF. The CDR3 DNA follows: TGTGCCAGCTCACCAGGACAGTCTTTAAATCAGCCCCAGCATTTT.

The gene calls are TRBV6-5 and TRBJ2-3; 9 bases map to TRBD1. The J segment lost 4 bases and the V segment lost 4 bases, leaving 3 bases of the junction unmatched. Germline V gene sequence: CDR1 MNHEY, CDR2 SVGAGI. The CDR3 totals 14 residues. CDR3 DNA sequence: TGTGCCAGCAGTTTTGACAGGGGGTCAGATACGCAGTATTTT. Translated, it gives CASSFDRGSDTQYF.

CDR3 loop: CASGKADQGTQYF. CDR3 nucleotides: TGTGCCAGCGGGAAGGCAGATCAGGGGACCCAGTACTTC. The V and J genes are TRBV9 and TRBJ2-5; perhaps TRBD1 as D (5 bases). CDR3 size: 13 residues. Germline V lookup: CDR1 SGDLS, CDR2 YYNGEE. Trimming removed 7 bases from V and 7 bases from J, with 17 bases in between.